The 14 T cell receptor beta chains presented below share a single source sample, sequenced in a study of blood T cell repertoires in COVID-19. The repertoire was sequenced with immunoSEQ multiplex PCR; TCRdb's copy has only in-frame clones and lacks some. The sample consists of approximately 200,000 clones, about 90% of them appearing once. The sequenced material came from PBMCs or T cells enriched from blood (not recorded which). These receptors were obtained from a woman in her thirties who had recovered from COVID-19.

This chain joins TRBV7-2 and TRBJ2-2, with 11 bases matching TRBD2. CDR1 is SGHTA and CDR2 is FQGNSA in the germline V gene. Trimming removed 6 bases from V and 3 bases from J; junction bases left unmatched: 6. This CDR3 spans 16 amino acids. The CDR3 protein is CASRELLAGDTGELFF. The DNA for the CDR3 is TGTGCCAGCAGGGAACTACTAGCGGGGGACACCGGGGAGCTGTTTTTT. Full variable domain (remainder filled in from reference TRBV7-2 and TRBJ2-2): GAGVSQSPSNKVTEKGKDVELRCDPISGHTALYWYRQSLGQGLEFLIYFQGNSAPDKSGLPSDRFSAERTGGSVSTLTIQRTQQEDSAVYLCASRELLAGDTGELFFGEGSRLTVL.

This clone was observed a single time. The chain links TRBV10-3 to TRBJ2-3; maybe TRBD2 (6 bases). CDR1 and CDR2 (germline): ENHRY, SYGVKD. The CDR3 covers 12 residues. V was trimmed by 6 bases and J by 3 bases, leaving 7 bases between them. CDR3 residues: CAISRETDTQYF. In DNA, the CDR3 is TGTGCCATCAGCCGGGAGACAGATACGCAGTATTTT.

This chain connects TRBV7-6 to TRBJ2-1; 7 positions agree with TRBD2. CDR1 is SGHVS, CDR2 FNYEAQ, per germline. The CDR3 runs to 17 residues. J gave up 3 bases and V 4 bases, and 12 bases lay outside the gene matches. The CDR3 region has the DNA TGTGCCAGCAGCTCAGGGCTCGGGACGGGGGGCTACAATGAGCAGTTCTTC. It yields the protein CASSSGLGTGGYNEQFF. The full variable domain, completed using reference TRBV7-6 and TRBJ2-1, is GAGVSQSPRYKVTKRGQDVALRCDPISGHVSLYWYRQALGQGPEFLTYFNYEAQQDKSGLPNDRFSAERPEGSISTLTIQRTEQRDSAMYRCASSSGLGTGGYNEQFFGPGTRLTVL.

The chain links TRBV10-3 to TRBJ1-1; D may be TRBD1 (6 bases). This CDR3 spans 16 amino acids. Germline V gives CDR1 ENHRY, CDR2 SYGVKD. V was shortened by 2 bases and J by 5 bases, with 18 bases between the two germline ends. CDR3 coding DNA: TGTGCCATCAGTGAGATTGGGGAGGGGGTCGTTACTGAAGCTTTCTTT. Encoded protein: CAISEIGEGVVTEAFF.

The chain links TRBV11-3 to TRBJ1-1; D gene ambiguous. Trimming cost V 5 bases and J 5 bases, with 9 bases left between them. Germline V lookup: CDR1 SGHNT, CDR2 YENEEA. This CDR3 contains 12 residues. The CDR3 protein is CASSADRTEAFF. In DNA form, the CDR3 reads TGTGCCAGCAGCGCCGATCGGACTGAAGCTTTCTTT.

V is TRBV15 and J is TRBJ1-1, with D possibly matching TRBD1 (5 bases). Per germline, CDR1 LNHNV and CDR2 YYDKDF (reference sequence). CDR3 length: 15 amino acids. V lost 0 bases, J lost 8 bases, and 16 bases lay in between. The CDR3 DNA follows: TGTGCCACCAGCAGAGATCGGGACTTGGGGAGGGAAGCTTTCTTT. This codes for CATSRDRDLGREAFF.

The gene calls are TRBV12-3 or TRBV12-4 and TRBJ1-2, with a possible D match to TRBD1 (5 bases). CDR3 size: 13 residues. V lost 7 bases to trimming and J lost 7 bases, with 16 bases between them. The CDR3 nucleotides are TGTGCCAGCACCCCTCCCAGGGAAGGTGGCTACACCTTC. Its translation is CASTPPREGGYTF.

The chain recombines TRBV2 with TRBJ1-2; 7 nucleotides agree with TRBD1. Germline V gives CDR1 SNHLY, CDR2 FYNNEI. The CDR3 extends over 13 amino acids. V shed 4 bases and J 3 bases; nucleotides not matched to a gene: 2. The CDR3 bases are TGTGCCAGCAGTGCTGGGACAGACTATGGCTACACCTTC. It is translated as CASSAGTDYGYTF.

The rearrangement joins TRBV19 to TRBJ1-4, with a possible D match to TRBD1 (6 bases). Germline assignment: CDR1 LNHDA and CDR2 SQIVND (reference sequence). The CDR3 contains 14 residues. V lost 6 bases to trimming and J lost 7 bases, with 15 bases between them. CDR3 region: CASSTGNSPEKLFF. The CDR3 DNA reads TGTGCCAGTAGCACAGGGAATTCCCCTGAAAAACTGTTTTTT.

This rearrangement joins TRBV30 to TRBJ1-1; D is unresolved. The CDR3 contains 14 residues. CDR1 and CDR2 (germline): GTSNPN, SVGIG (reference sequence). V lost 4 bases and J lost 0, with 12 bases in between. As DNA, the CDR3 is TGTGCCTGGAACATTGAACGGGTGAACACTGAAGCTTTCTTT. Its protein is CAWNIERVNTEAFF.

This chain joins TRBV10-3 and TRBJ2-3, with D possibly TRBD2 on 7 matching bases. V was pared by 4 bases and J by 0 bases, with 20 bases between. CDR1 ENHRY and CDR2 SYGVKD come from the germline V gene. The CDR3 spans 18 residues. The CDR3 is CAISGPFAGAPSTDTQYF. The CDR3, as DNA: TGTGCCATCAGTGGCCCGTTTGCGGGGGCCCCTAGCACAGATACGCAGTATTTT.

The CDR3 here is CAWSPLLRGRDRGEQYF. DNA for the CDR3: TGTGCCTGGAGTCCCCTCCTAAGGGGGAGGGACCGTGGTGAGCAGTACTTC. This chain joins TRBV30 and TRBJ2-7, with a weak D call TRBD2 (7 bases). With 2 bases removed from V and 7 bases from J, the gap between germline ends came to 27 bases. The CDR3 is 17 amino acids. From germline, CDR1 is GTSNPN and CDR2 SVGIG (reference sequence).

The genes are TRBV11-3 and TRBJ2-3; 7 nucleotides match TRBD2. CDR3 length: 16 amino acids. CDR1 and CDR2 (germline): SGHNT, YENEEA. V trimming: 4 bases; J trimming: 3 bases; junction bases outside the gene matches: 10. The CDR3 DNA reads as TGTGCCAGCAGCTCCGGGGTAGCGGGTGAAACAGATACGCAGTATTTT. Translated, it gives CASSSGVAGETDTQYF.

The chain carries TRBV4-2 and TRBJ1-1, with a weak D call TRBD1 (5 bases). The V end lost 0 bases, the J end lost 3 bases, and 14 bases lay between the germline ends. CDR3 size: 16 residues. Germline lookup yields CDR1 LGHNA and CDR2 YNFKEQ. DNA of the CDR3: TGTGCCAGCAGCCAAGATCGGGGGGGATATTACACTGAAGCTTTCTTT. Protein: CASSQDRGGYYTEAFF.